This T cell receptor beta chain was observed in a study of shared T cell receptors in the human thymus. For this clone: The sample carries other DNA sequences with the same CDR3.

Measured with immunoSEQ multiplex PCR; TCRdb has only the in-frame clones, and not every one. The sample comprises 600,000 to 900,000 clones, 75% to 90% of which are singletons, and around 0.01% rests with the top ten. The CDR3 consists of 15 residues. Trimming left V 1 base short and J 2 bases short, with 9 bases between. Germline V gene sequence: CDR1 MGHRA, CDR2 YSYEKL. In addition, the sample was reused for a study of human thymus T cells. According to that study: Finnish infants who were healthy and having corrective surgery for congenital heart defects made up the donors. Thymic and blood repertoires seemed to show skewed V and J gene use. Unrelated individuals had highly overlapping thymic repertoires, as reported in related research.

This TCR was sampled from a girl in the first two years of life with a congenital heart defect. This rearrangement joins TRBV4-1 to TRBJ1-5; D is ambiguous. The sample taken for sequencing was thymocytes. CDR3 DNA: TGCGCCAGCAGCCAAGGTGCGGGTCGCAATCAGCCCCAGCATTTT. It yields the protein CASSQGAGRNQPQHF.